This passage covers 28 T cell receptor beta chains from one sample sequenced in a study of blood T cell repertoires in COVID-19. Sequenced by immunoSEQ multiplex PCR; TCRdb stores in-frame clones only, minus some. The table shows 200,000 or so clones, with over 80% occurring only once. Source material: peripheral blood. Source of these receptors: a woman aged 25-40 years with acute or convalescent COVID-19.

The rearrangement uses TRBV19 and TRBJ2-4; D remains ambiguous. The germline gives CDR1 LNHDA, CDR2 SQIVND (reference sequence). This CDR3 contains 13 residues. V was shortened by 5 bases and J by 8 bases, with 13 bases between the two germline ends. The DNA for the CDR3 is TGTGCCAGTAGTCTCGGAGAGGCGGACATTCAGTACTTC. As protein: CASSLGEADIQYF. Combining the CDR3 with reference TRBV19 and TRBJ2-4 gives the whole variable domain DGGITQSPKYLFRKEGQNVTLSCEQNLNHDAMYWYRQDPGQGLRLIYYSQIVNDFQKGDIAEGYSVSREKKESFPLTVTSAQKNPTAFYLCASSLGEADIQYFGAGTRLSVL.

The chain is built from TRBV10-3 and TRBJ2-5; TRBD1 agrees at 9 bases. The J segment lost 5 bases and the V segment lost 4 bases, leaving 11 bases of the junction unmatched. CDR1 is ENHRY and CDR2 is SYGVKD in the germline V gene. The CDR3 runs 16 residues. This CDR3 reads CAISGQDRGGVETQYF. CDR3 nucleotides: TGTGCCATCAGTGGGCAAGACAGGGGGGGAGTGGAGACCCAGTACTTC.

This chain joins TRBV3-1 (or the pseudogene TRBV3-2) and TRBJ1-1, with 7 positions matching TRBD1. The junction had 0 bases not matched to a gene; V was cut back by 5 bases and J by 0 bases. Germline lookup yields CDR1 LGHDT and CDR2 YNNKEL (reference sequence). The CDR3 runs to 13 residues. Written as DNA, the CDR3 is TGTGCCAGCAGCGACAGGGTGAACACTGAAGCTTTCTTT. It specifies CASSDRVNTEAFF.

This chain joins TRBV4-1 and TRBJ2-7; tentative D call: TRBD1 (5 bases). The CDR3 sequence is 14 residues long. Trimming removed 0 bases at V and 3 bases at J, with 9 bases between. Looked up from germline, CDR1 is MGHRA and CDR2 is YSYEKL. The CDR3 is CASSQEKGIYEQYF. Here the CDR3 DNA reads TGCGCCAGCAGCCAAGAGAAGGGGATCTACGAGCAGTACTTC.

This clone appeared a few times. The chain is built from TRBV27 and TRBJ1-4; 11 bases align to TRBD1. The germline CDR1 and CDR2 sequences are MNHEY and SMNVEV (reference sequence). The CDR3 covers 18 residues. V shed 6 bases and J 7 bases; nucleotides not matched to a gene: 16. The CDR3 coding sequence is TGTGCCAGCAGAGCCGGGACAGGGGGAATACAGAGGGCTGAAAAACTGTTTTTT. Amino acid sequence: CASRAGTGGIQRAEKLFF.

DNA for the CDR3: TGTGCCACCAGCAGTCTAACCCTGGGAGGGGGAAGCACCGGGGAGCTGTTTTTT. Amino acids: CATSSLTLGGGSTGELFF. The V and J genes are TRBV15 and TRBJ2-2, with D tentatively TRBD2 (7 bases). This CDR3 is 18 amino acids long. Germline V gene data show CDR1 as LNHNV and CDR2 as YYDKDF (reference sequence). Trimming pared 3 bases from V and 4 bases from J, leaving 21 bases between. Variable domain in full (rest from reference TRBV15 and TRBJ2-2): DAMVIQNPRYQVTQFGKPVTLSCSQTLNHNVMYWYQQKSSQAPKLLFHYYDKDFNNEADTPDNFQSRRPNTSFCFLDIRSPGLGDTAMYLCATSSLTLGGGSTGELFFGEGSRLTVL.

This clone was recorded only once. This chain connects TRBV5-4 to TRBJ2-5, with D hard to call. The CDR3 is 15 residues long. The V and J ends lost 0 bases and 2 bases respectively, with 11 bases between them. Looked up from germline, CDR1 is SGHNT and CDR2 is YYREEE (reference sequence). The CDR3 here is CASSLEAGLQETQYF. The CDR3 DNA reads TGTGCCAGCAGCTTGGAGGCAGGTTTACAAGAGACCCAGTACTTC.

The chain couples TRBV15 to TRBJ2-7; 9 bases fit TRBD1. Germline lookup yields CDR1 LNHNV and CDR2 YYDKDF (reference sequence). The CDR3 is 14 amino acids. J lost 4 bases, V lost 3 bases, and 4 bases had no gene match. This chain's CDR3 is CATSSTGGGYEQYF. The CDR3 nucleotides read TGTGCCACCAGCAGTACAGGGGGCGGGTACGAGCAGTACTTC.

This rearrangement joins TRBV6-1 to TRBJ1-1; D perhaps matches TRBD1 (5 bases). Trimming took 2 bases from V and 4 from J, leaving 14 bases between them. This CDR3 region has 15 residues. Germline values: CDR1 MNHNS, CDR2 SASEGT. The CDR3 sequence is CASSELGRASTEAFF. The CDR3 coding sequence is TGTGCCAGCAGTGAACTGGGCAGGGCTAGCACTGAAGCTTTCTTT.

This clone appeared once. The chain employs TRBV5-1 and TRBJ2-5, with TRBD1 matching 8 bases. The length of the CDR3 is 16 residues. V gave up 1 base and J gave up 5 bases; unmatched junction bases: 10. Germline CDR1 and CDR2: SGHRS and YFSETQ. The CDR3 DNA reads TGCGCCAGCAGCTTGTGGCAGGGGGCGCTAAAGGAGACCCAGTACTTC. It encodes CASSLWQGALKETQYF.

The chain has TRBV28 and TRBJ1-2, with 10 nucleotides matching TRBD1. Germline V gene data show CDR1 as MDHEN and CDR2 as SYDVKM. The junction had 13 bases not matched to a gene; V was cut back by 5 bases and J by 4 bases. The CDR3 has 17 residues. This chain's CDR3 is CASSLIFDRGRGYGYTF. DNA for the CDR3: TGTGCCAGCAGTCTGATCTTCGACAGGGGGCGAGGCTATGGCTACACCTTC.

This clone was recorded a few times. The chain uses TRBV3-1 (or the pseudogene TRBV3-2) and TRBJ2-7; no clear D. CDR1 and CDR2 (germline): LGHDT, YNNKEL (reference sequence). V lost 0 bases to trimming and J lost 2 bases, with 5 bases between them. CDR3 length: 13 residues. The CDR3 spells CASSQESTYEQYF. The CDR3 coding sequence is TGTGCCAGCAGCCAAGAGTCCACCTACGAGCAGTACTTC.

V and J are TRBV21-1 and TRBJ2-1; the listed D gene, TRBD1, was not tested against the DNA. TRBV21-1 is recorded as a pseudogene. The CDR3 is made up of 14 amino acids. The CDR3 region has the DNA TGTGCCAGCATCGGACAGGGGTCGGGCAATGAGCAGTTCTTC. Translation gives CASIGQGSGNEQFF.

The chain joins TRBV4-1 to TRBJ2-7, with a possible D match to TRBD2 (5 bases). With 0 bases removed from V and 3 bases from J, the gap between germline ends came to 9 bases. The length of the CDR3 is 14 residues. CDR1 and CDR2 (germline): MGHRA, YSYEKL. The CDR3: CASSQEASRYEQYF. The CDR3 DNA follows: TGCGCCAGCAGCCAAGAGGCTAGCCGCTACGAGCAGTACTTC.

This clone was seen only a few times. The gene calls are TRBV6-6 and TRBJ1-5; D is undetermined. Looked up from germline, CDR1 is MNHNY and CDR2 is SVGAGI (reference sequence). CDR3 length: 14 residues. V was pared by 6 bases and J by 0 bases, with 9 bases between. CDR3 sequence reads: CASSIADSNQPQHF. CDR3 DNA: TGTGCCAGCAGCATAGCCGATAGCAATCAGCCCCAGCATTTT.

V gene TRBV14 combines with J gene TRBJ2-7, with TRBD1 as a possible D gene (5 bases). The CDR3 length is 14 residues. The germline V gene has CDR1 SGHDN and CDR2 FVKESK. Trimming removed 2 bases from V and 0 bases from J, with 8 bases in between. CDR3 sequence reads: CASSQWTYSYEQYF. Here the CDR3 DNA reads TGTGCCAGCAGCCAATGGACATACTCCTACGAGCAGTACTTC. The full variable domain, its missing parts supplied by reference TRBV14 and TRBJ2-7, is EAGVTQFPSHSVIEKGQTVTLRCDPISGHDNLYWYRRVMGKEIKFLLHFVKESKQDESGMPNNRFLAERTGGTYSTLKVQPAELEDSGVYFCASSQWTYSYEQYFGPGTRLTVT.

The chain has TRBV9 and TRBJ2-1; D remains unclear. The CDR3 totals 17 residues. V lost 2 bases, J lost 5 bases, and 20 bases lay in between. CDR1 is SGDLS and CDR2 is YYNGEE in the germline V gene. The CDR3 loop is CASSVPRNGRLDNEQFF. Here the CDR3 DNA reads TGTGCCAGCAGCGTCCCCAGGAATGGCCGTTTGGACAATGAGCAGTTCTTC.

The chain has TRBV30 and TRBJ1-2; TRBD1 agrees at 8 bases. Germline values: CDR1 GTSNPN, CDR2 SVGIG (reference sequence). V lost 5 bases, J lost 4 bases, and 3 bases stayed unmatched. The CDR3 runs 12 residues. The CDR3 sequence: CAWGDRTYGYTF. DNA for the CDR3: TGTGCCTGGGGGGACAGGACCTATGGCTACACCTTC.

The CDR3 spells CASADRGREQYF. The CDR3 DNA reads as TGTGCCAGCGCTGACAGGGGGCGCGAGCAGTACTTC. The rearrangement links TRBV6-5 to TRBJ2-7; 10 bases align to TRBD1. This CDR3 region has 12 residues. Trimming took 8 bases from V and 6 from J; bases not matched to a gene: 4. Germline lookup yields CDR1 MNHEY and CDR2 SVGAGI.

The gene calls are TRBV14 and TRBJ2-7; TRBD2 might be the D (6 bases). CDR1 is SGHDN, CDR2 FVKESK, per germline. This CDR3 contains 14 residues. V was shortened by 2 bases and J by 9 bases, with 17 bases between the two germline ends. CDR3 nucleotide sequence: TGTGCCAGCAGCCAATTGGGAGCGGGCAAACGGCAGTACTTC. It encodes CASSQLGAGKRQYF.

The chain has TRBV3-1 (or the pseudogene TRBV3-2) and TRBJ1-3; a weak D match, TRBD1 (6 bases). V was trimmed by 1 base and J by 2 bases, leaving 9 bases between them. CDR3 length equals 15 residues. From germline, CDR1 is LGHDT and CDR2 YNNKEL (reference sequence). The CDR3: CASSQAAGAGNTIYF. The CDR3 DNA reads TGTGCCAGCAGCCAAGCGGCAGGGGCTGGAAACACCATATATTTT.

This rearrangement joins TRBV27 to TRBJ2-1; a possible D gene is TRBD2 (6 bases). Trimming shortened V by 1 base and J by 7 bases, and 14 bases separated the two germline ends. This CDR3 region has 15 residues. CDR1 and CDR2 from the germline V gene are MNHEY and SMNVEV (reference sequence). CDR3 region: CASSLFLAPGNEQFF. CDR3 nucleotide sequence: TGTGCCAGCAGTTTATTCCTAGCGCCGGGGAATGAGCAGTTCTTC.

This chain joins TRBV28 and TRBJ1-1; D is ambiguous. Trimming took off 5 bases at V and 6 bases at J, with 13 bases between the two ends. CDR3 length: 13 amino acids. The germline V gene encodes CDR1 MDHEN and CDR2 SYDVKM. The CDR3 coding sequence is TGTGCCAGCAGTCCGGGAGGGCAGCCTGAAGCTTTCTTT. Translating it yields CASSPGGQPEAFF.

This sequence joins TRBV30 and TRBJ2-5; the match to TRBD2 covers 9 bases. J was trimmed by 4 bases and V by 6 bases; bases with no gene match: 9. The CDR3 is 14 amino acids. Germline V gives CDR1 GTSNPN, CDR2 SVGIG (reference sequence). The CDR3 protein is CACRPGLARETQYF. CDR3 bases: TGTGCCTGTCGACCGGGACTAGCTCGAGAGACCCAGTACTTC.

The CDR3 DNA follows: TGTGCCAGCAGCTTAGATATGGGGGGGACCTCCTACGAGCAGTACTTC. Its translation is CASSLDMGGTSYEQYF. This chain connects TRBV7-2 to TRBJ2-7; 7 nucleotides match TRBD2. V lost 1 base, J lost 0 bases, and 6 bases stayed unmatched. Germline lookup yields CDR1 SGHTA and CDR2 FQGNSA. The CDR3 is 16 amino acids.

V is TRBV3-1 (or the pseudogene TRBV3-2) and J is TRBJ1-2; 7 bases line up with TRBD1. J lost 2 bases, V lost 4 bases, and 4 bases had no gene match. The CDR3 length is 14 residues. Germline CDR1 reads LGHDT; CDR2 reads YNNKEL (reference sequence). The CDR3 DNA reads as TGTGCCAGCAGCCCCAGGGGGTCAAACTATGGCTACACCTTC. Protein product: CASSPRGSNYGYTF.

The rearrangement uses TRBV10-3 and TRBJ2-7, with a possible D match to TRBD2 (6 bases). Trimming shortened V by 0 bases and J by 6 bases, and 12 bases separated the two germline ends. CDR1 and CDR2 (germline): ENHRY, SYGVKD. The CDR3 runs 14 residues. CDR3 in amino acids: CAISESPGVREQYF. The CDR3 DNA reads as TGTGCCATCAGTGAGTCACCGGGGGTGCGCGAGCAGTACTTC.

The sample holds many counts of this clone. The chain employs TRBV19 and TRBJ1-1; 9 nucleotides align to TRBD1. With V trimmed by 7 bases and J by 1 base, 4 bases remained unmatched. The CDR3 is 14 residues long. Per the germline V gene, CDR1 is LNHDA and CDR2 is SQIVND (reference sequence). The CDR3 DNA follows: TGTGCCAGTAATACACAGGGGGCGAACACTGAAGCTTTCTTT. Translated, it gives CASNTQGANTEAFF. The full variable domain, with the rest looked up from reference TRBV19 and TRBJ1-1, is DGGITQSPKYLFRKEGQNVTLSCEQNLNHDAMYWYRQDPGQGLRLIYYSQIVNDFQKGDIAEGYSVSREKKESFPLTVTSAQKNPTAFYLCASNTQGANTEAFFGQGTRLTVV.